The 18 T cell receptor beta chains presented below share a single source sample, sequenced in a study. TCRdb reprocessed the 5' RACE reads via MiXCR and lists one record per CDR3 protein. The table has around 9,100 distinct CDR3 sequences, roughly 60% seen once. Sequenced: tumor-infiltrating memory CD4+ T cells sorted from the breast tumor. Subset reported: memory CD4+ T cells, CD4+CD45RO+CD25-. The receptors come from a female donor with breast cancer.

V and J are TRBV4-1 and TRBJ1-1; D is undetermined. This CDR3 has 14 amino acids. The germline CDR1 and CDR2 sequences are MGHRA and YSYEKL. V was pared by 1 base and J by 6 bases, with 12 bases between. The CDR3 sequence: CASSQVRRTAEAFF. In DNA form, the CDR3 reads TGCGCCAGCAGCCAAGTTAGGAGGACGGCTGAAGCTTTCTTT.

This clonotype came up once. This chain uses TRBV20-1 with TRBJ2-6, with unresolved D. V lost 3 bases and J lost 0, with 6 bases in between. This CDR3 is 14 amino acids long. The germline CDR1 and CDR2 sequences are DFQATT and SNEGSKA (reference sequence). The CDR3 DNA is TGCAGTGCTAGTTGGGACTCTGGGGCCAACGTCCTGACTTTC. Its translation: CSASWDSGANVLTF.

The CDR3 DNA follows: TGTGCCAGCAGCTTGGAGGCAGGGGAGGACTCCTACGAGCAGTACTTC. This sequence encodes CASSLEAGEDSYEQYF. This chain connects TRBV5-4 to TRBJ2-7, with D tentatively TRBD1 or TRBD2 (6 bases each). CDR1 SGHNT and CDR2 YYREEE come from the germline V gene (reference sequence). The V end was cut by 0 bases, the J end by 0 bases, with 13 bases between. CDR3 size: 16 residues.

This clonotype was observed a few times. The CDR3 sequence: CSVSSGLAGAVEQFF. In nucleotides, the CDR3 is TGCAGCGTTTCTTCCGGACTAGCGGGAGCAGTAGAGCAGTTCTTC. This sequence joins TRBV29-1 and TRBJ2-1, with 13 bases fitting TRBD2. The CDR3 is 15 residues long. Per germline, CDR1 SQVTM and CDR2 ANQGSEA. V shed 5 bases, J shed 10 bases, and the junction held 11 bases outside the gene matches.

Remarks on this clonotype: Mismatch with germline at one junction end may stem from a read error. The chain has TRBV29-1 and TRBJ2-2; 7 nucleotides line up with TRBD2. This CDR3 is 17 amino acids long. Germline CDR1 and CDR2: SQVTM and ANQGSEA. This CDR3 is CSVDPGTTASNTGELFF. The CDR3 coding sequence is TGCAGCGTTGACCCCGGGACTACCGCATCGAACACCGGGGAGCTGTTCTTT.

V and J are TRBV7-2 and TRBJ2-1; D is possibly TRBD1 or TRBD2 (6 bases each). The germline V gene has CDR1 SGHTA and CDR2 FQGNSA. Trimming cost V 6 bases and J 11 bases, with 17 bases left between them. The CDR3 loop spans 13 amino acids. The DNA of the CDR3 is TGTGCCAGCAGTAGGGTCGAGGGGGGTAAGCAGTTCTTC. Amino acids: CASSRVEGGKQFF.

This clonotype was found once. The V and J genes are TRBV12-3 or TRBV12-4 and TRBJ1-1, with TRBD1 matching 7 bases. Unmatched junction bases numbered 6, after V lost 4 bases and J lost 1 base. The CDR3 totals 15 residues. CDR3 in amino acids: CASSSRQGRNTEAFF. The CDR3 bases are TGTGCCAGCAGTTCCCGACAGGGACGGAACACTGAAGCTTTCTTT.

This clonotype was seen more than once but under ten times. This rearrangement joins TRBV12-3 or TRBV12-4 to TRBJ2-1, with 8 bases matching TRBD1. The CDR3 totals 20 residues. Trimming took 0 bases from V and 3 from J; bases not matched to a gene: 16. The chain's CDR3 is CASSLALGSGQGAYYNEQFF. The CDR3 DNA reads TGTGCCAGCAGTTTAGCTCTGGGGAGTGGGCAGGGGGCTTACTACAATGAGCAGTTCTTC.

The V call is TRBV29-1, the J call TRBJ2-7; D is unclear. The V end lost 6 bases, the J end lost 0 bases, and 12 bases lay between the germline ends. The CDR3 runs to 13 residues. Germline loops: CDR1 SQVTM, CDR2 ANQGSEA. The DNA for the CDR3 is TGCAGCGTCCTAGACGGTAGCTCCTACGAGCAGTACTTC. This codes for CSVLDGSSYEQYF.

The rearrangement joins TRBV4-1 to TRBJ2-1; D not certain. The CDR3 runs 15 residues. Germline CDR1 and CDR2: MGHRA and YSYEKL. V shed 1 base and J shed 2 bases, with 9 bases lying between them. CDR3 sequence: CASSQGQSPYNEQFF. The CDR3 DNA reads TGCGCCAGCAGCCAAGGGCAGTCCCCCTACAATGAGCAGTTCTTC.

This clonotype has only a few counts. The chain joins TRBV20-1 to TRBJ2-7; the match to TRBD2 covers 10 bases. Trimming at V came to 6 bases and at J to 7 bases, leaving 15 bases not matched to a gene. The CDR3 is made up of 15 amino acids. Looked up from germline, CDR1 is DFQATT and CDR2 is SNEGSKA (reference sequence). In DNA form, the CDR3 reads TGCAGTGCGCAGCCTACTAGCGGGGCTTCTGAAGAGCAGTACTTC. Translating it yields CSAQPTSGASEEQYF.

This chain uses TRBV5-1 with TRBJ2-5; D gene uncertain. From germline, CDR1 is SGHRS and CDR2 YFSETQ. Trimming removed 2 bases from V and 2 bases from J, with 10 bases in between. There are 14 residues in the CDR3. The CDR3, as DNA: TGCGCCAGCAGCTTTAGACTGCAACAAGAGACCCAGTACTTC. Translated: CASSFRLQQETQYF.

Concerning this clonotype itself: One junction end disagrees with the germline gene, perhaps due to a read error. V and J are TRBV4-2 and TRBJ2-7, with TRBD1 matching over 7 bases. CDR3 size: 13 residues. In germline, CDR1 is LGHNA, CDR2 YNFKEQ. The DNA of the CDR3 is TGTGCCAGCAGTAGGGACAGCTCCTACGAGCAGAACTTC. Residues: CASSRDSSYEQNF.

By share of the sample, this clonotype is medium-sized. The V call is TRBV7-6, the J call TRBJ2-1; D may be TRBD2 (5 bases). This CDR3 is 16 amino acids long. Per germline, CDR1 SGHVS and CDR2 FNYEAQ. Trimming removed 1 base from V and 6 bases from J, with 16 bases in between. The CDR3: CASSLVSGLGGNEQFF. CDR3 nucleotides: TGTGCCAGCAGCTTAGTTTCGGGGTTAGGTGGCAATGAGCAGTTCTTC.

The chain links TRBV12-3 or TRBV12-4 to TRBJ1-5; D is unclear. Trimming left V 3 bases short and J 4 bases short, with 19 bases between. This CDR3 has 17 amino acids. The CDR3 DNA sequence: TGTGCCAGCAGTTTCTCGACCGGCGGCGTTCTTAATCAGCCCCAGCATTTT. Its translation is CASSFSTGGVLNQPQHF.

The gene calls are TRBV7-2 and TRBJ2-7, with 9 bases aligning to TRBD2. The CDR3 length is 14 residues. J lost 4 bases, V lost 7 bases, and 8 bases had no gene match. The germline CDR1 and CDR2 sequences are SGHTA and FQGNSA. The CDR3, as DNA: TGTGCCAGCATCTCGGGACTAGCTTTGTACGAGCAGTACTTC. As protein: CASISGLALYEQYF.

The CDR3 DNA follows: TGCAGTGCTAGGTTTCCAGTGGGTTACGACGAGCAGTACTTC. Encoded protein: CSARFPVGYDEQYF. The chain employs TRBV20-1 and TRBJ2-7; D unresolved. There are 14 residues in the CDR3. With 3 bases removed from V and 5 bases from J, the gap between germline ends came to 17 bases. CDR1 and CDR2 from the germline V gene are DFQATT and SNEGSKA (reference sequence).

On this clonotype itself: This may come from a read error, since a much larger clone is one base off. The chain carries TRBV6-5 and TRBJ2-1; 10 nucleotides match TRBD2. Germline lookup yields CDR1 MNHEY and CDR2 SVGAGI. The CDR3 extends over 15 amino acids. The CDR3, as DNA: TGTGCAGCCGAGGGGTCTAGCGGGAGCCACAATAAGCAGTTCTTC. Translating gives CAAEGSSGSHNKQFF.